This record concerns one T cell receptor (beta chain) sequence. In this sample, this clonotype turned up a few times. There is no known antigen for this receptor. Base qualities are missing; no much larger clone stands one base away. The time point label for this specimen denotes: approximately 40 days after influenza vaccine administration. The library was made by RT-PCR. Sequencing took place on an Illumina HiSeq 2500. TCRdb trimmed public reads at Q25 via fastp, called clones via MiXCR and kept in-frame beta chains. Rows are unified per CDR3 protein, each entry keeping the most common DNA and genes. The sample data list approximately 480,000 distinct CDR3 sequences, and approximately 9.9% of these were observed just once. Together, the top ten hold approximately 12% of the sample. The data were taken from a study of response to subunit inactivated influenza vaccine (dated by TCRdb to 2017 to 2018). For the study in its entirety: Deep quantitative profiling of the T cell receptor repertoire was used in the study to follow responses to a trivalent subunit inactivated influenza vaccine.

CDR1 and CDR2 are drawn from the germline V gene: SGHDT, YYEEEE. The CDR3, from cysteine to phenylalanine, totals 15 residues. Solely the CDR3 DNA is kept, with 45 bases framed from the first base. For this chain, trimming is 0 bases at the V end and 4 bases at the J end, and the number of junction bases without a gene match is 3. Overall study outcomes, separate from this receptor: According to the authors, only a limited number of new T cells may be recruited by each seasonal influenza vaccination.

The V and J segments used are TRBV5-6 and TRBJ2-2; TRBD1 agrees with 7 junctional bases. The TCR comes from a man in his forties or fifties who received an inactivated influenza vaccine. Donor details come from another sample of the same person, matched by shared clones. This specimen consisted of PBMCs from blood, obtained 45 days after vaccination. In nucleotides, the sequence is TGTGCCAGCAGCTTGGATCCAGGGGGCACCGGGGAGCTGTTTTTT. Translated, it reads CASSLDPGGTGELFF.